Only a few counts were recorded for the clone carrying this T cell receptor (beta chain). Its target is not known. The sample is drawn from a study of cytomegalovirus exposure and HLA in healthy donors. Across the study: A prior study identified 110 million or so unique TCR beta sequences from 180 million or so T cells.

The V gene lost 2 bases and the J gene lost 6 bases, with 17 bases spanning the gap. CDR1 is GTSNPN, CDR2 SVGIG, per germline (reference sequence). The CDR3 is 14 amino acids. Findings of the study overall: Some public TCRs appeared in many individuals, while most sequences were rare. Per a later analysis, roughly 17,000 TCR beta sequences showed association with HLA alleles at 0.05 false discovery rate. Analyses of presence/absence relied on an assumption of roughly uniform sequencing depth across donors.

In the PCR, 60 Vbeta and 13 Jbeta primers were used. TCRdb's table, derived via immunoSEQ multiplex PCR, lists solely in-frame clones and lacks some. Counted here are 150,000 to 200,000 clones, more than 70% occurring once; the ten biggest clones make up 11%. The sequenced material came from PBMCs. The origin of this receptor is a man aged 18 to 29 in good health and CMV-seropositive. The V and J genes are TRBV30 and TRBJ2-7; a possible D gene is TRBD2 (6 bases). The CDR3 sequence is CAWSRSGGRCEQYF. The CDR3 nucleotides read TGTGCCTGGAGTAGGAGCGGAGGGCGGTGCGAGCAGTACTTC.